The 25 T cell receptor beta chains below come from one sample, sequenced in a study of neurological immune-mediated disorders (dated by TCRdb to about 2019). Library preparation was by 5' RACE. The instrument was an Illumina HiSeq 2500. TCRdb ran its own pipeline on the public reads, namely fastp trimming at Q25 and MiXCR clone calling, and kept in-frame beta chains. Under each unique CDR3 protein, matching rows form one entry showing the most common genes and DNA. Here the sample has 80,000 to 100,000 distinct CDR3 sequences; around 3.5% occur a single time. The ten largest clones represent around 3.1% of the sample. Material: PBMCs. These receptors all stem from a woman in her forties or fifties with multiple sclerosis.

This clonotype was detected ten times or more. The CDR3 nucleotides read TGTGCCAGTAAAGTGTTTGAGGGGTCTGGCGAGCAGTACTTC. Protein: CASKVFEGSGEQYF. V gene TRBV19 combines with J gene TRBJ2-7; TRBD1 or TRBD2 may be the D gene (5 bases each). The V gene's germline CDR1 is LNHDA and CDR2 SQIVND (reference sequence). V gave up 7 bases and J gave up 6 bases, with 19 bases separating them. The CDR3 is 14 residues long.

This clonotype was seen ten or more times. The rearrangement uses TRBV6-2 or TRBV6-3 and TRBJ1-1, with D tentatively TRBD1 (5 bases). V was shortened by 4 bases and J by 5 bases, with 17 bases between the two germline ends. The CDR3 loop spans 15 amino acids. CDR1 is MNHEY and CDR2 is SVGEGT in the germline V gene. CDR3: CASSSPSQGRTEAFF. CDR3 nucleotide sequence: TGTGCCAGCAGTTCTCCGTCGCAGGGAAGGACTGAAGCTTTCTTT.

With respect to this clonotype: A much larger clone is a single base away; this may be a read error. V and J are TRBV10-3 and TRBJ2-3; maybe TRBD2 (6 bases). This CDR3 has 15 amino acids. Trimming pared 6 bases from V and 0 bases from J, leaving 13 bases between. Germline values: CDR1 ENHRY, CDR2 SYGVKD. The CDR3 sequence is CAIRGTSISTDTQYF. Here the CDR3 DNA reads TGTGCCATCAGAGGAACTAGCATCAGCACAGATACGCAGTATTTT.

This clonotype showed up many times. The genes are TRBV10-3 and TRBJ2-3; 15 positions agree with TRBD2. The CDR3 runs 19 residues. CDR1 ENHRY and CDR2 SYGVKD come from the germline V gene. J was trimmed by 0 bases and V by 6 bases; bases with no gene match: 10. CDR3 coding DNA: TGTGCCATCAGGGGGACTAGCGGGGGGCCGGACACTAGCACAGATACGCAGTATTTT. Amino acid sequence: CAIRGTSGGPDTSTDTQYF.

This clonotype occurred many times. The chain combines TRBV20-1 with TRBJ2-1, with 12 bases lining up with TRBD2. V shed 5 bases, J shed 2 bases, and the junction held 1 base outside the gene matches. CDR1 and CDR2 from the germline V gene are DFQATT and SNEGSKA (reference sequence). The CDR3 contains 14 residues. For the CDR3, the DNA is TGCAGTGCTCCTAGCGGGGGGGCCTACAATGAGCAGTTCTTC. Translated: CSAPSGGAYNEQFF.

This clonotype showed up many times. The chain uses TRBV20-1 and TRBJ1-1, with D maybe TRBD1 (5 bases). CDR1 and CDR2 from the germline V gene are DFQATT and SNEGSKA (reference sequence). Between the trimmed V and J ends, which lost 2 bases and 1 base, there was a span of 8 bases. The CDR3 length is 13 residues. DNA for the CDR3: TGCAGTGCTAGACGGGGCACGAACACTGAAGCTTTCTTT. It encodes CSARRGTNTEAFF.

This clonotype has ten or more counts. V usage is TRBV10-3 and J usage is TRBJ2-3; 7 nucleotides agree with TRBD2. The CDR3 is 14 residues long. Germline trimming cut 7 bases from V and 3 bases from J; bases unmatched to any gene: 7. The germline V gene has CDR1 ENHRY and CDR2 SYGVKD. CDR3: CAINRGVNTDTQYF. CDR3 coding DNA: TGTGCCATCAACCGGGGGGTAAATACAGATACGCAGTATTTT.

This chain links TRBV15 with TRBJ2-1, with a tentative D call TRBD1 (6 bases). The CDR3 sequence is 15 residues long. Germline CDR1 is LNHNV and CDR2 is YYDKDF (reference sequence). Trimming cost V 0 bases and J 6 bases, with 12 bases left between them. The CDR3 DNA is TGTGCCACCAGCAGAGATCGGGCAGGGGTCAATGAGCAGTTCTTC. Translating gives CATSRDRAGVNEQFF.

This clonotype was counted at least ten times. J is TRBJ2-5 and V is TRBV24-1; 12 positions agree with TRBD2. The J segment lost 7 bases and the V segment lost 3 bases, leaving 14 bases of the junction unmatched. Germline V gene data show CDR1 as KGHDR and CDR2 as SFDVKD. This CDR3 has 18 residues. CDR3 bases: TGTGCCACCAGTGATCCCCCTCCGACTAGCGGGGGAAAGGGGACCCAGTACTTC. This codes for CATSDPPPTSGGKGTQYF.

This clonotype came up a few times. J is TRBJ1-1 and V is TRBV7-2; D is uncertain. V was trimmed by 1 base and J by 8 bases, leaving 14 bases between them. This CDR3 comprises 14 residues. Germline CDR1 reads SGHTA; CDR2 reads FQGNSA. CDR3 protein: CASSLGTRTEEAFF. In DNA form, the CDR3 reads TGTGCCAGCAGCTTAGGCACCCGGACGGAGGAAGCTTTCTTT.

Many counts were recorded for this clonotype. The chain is built from TRBV20-1 and TRBJ1-4; 7 bases map to TRBD1. CDR3 length: 14 residues. Losses at the gene ends were 0 bases for V and 8 bases for J; bases not matched to a gene: 6. Per the germline V gene, CDR1 is DFQATT and CDR2 is SNEGSKA (reference sequence). The CDR3 coding sequence is TGCAGTGCTAGAGAAGGGACAGTTATCGAAAAACTGTTTTTT. It translates to CSAREGTVIEKLFF.

This clonotype was detected many times. The chain carries TRBV29-1 and TRBJ2-1; D ambiguous. Germline V gene data show CDR1 as SQVTM and CDR2 as ANQGSEA. V dropped 7 bases and J dropped 9 bases, with 10 bases sitting between them. The CDR3 has 10 residues. The CDR3 region is CSGHESEQFF. For the CDR3, the DNA is TGCAGCGGGCATGAAAGTGAGCAGTTCTTC.

This clonotype was counted at least ten times. The CDR3: CSALLAGRGEQFF. The DNA of the CDR3 is TGCAGTGCCCTACTAGCGGGGCGGGGCGAGCAGTTCTTC. V usage is TRBV20-1 and J usage is TRBJ2-1, with 10 positions matching TRBD2. The V gene's germline CDR1 is DFQATT and CDR2 SNEGSKA (reference sequence). The CDR3 runs 13 residues. The J segment lost 10 bases and the V segment lost 6 bases, leaving 9 bases of the junction unmatched.

The V gene is TRBV4-3, the J gene TRBJ2-5, with 10 bases identical to TRBD2. The CDR3 totals 18 residues. V gave up 4 bases and J gave up 2 bases; unmatched junction bases: 13. Germline V gives CDR1 LGHNA, CDR2 YSLEER. CDR3 protein: CASSPSPHSSGGQETQYF. As DNA, the CDR3 is TGCGCCAGCAGCCCTAGTCCGCACTCTAGCGGGGGACAAGAGACCCAGTACTTC.

Many counts were recorded for this clonotype. The chain recombines TRBV5-5 with TRBJ2-1; 9 nucleotides agree with TRBD2. Trimming removed 3 bases from V and 8 bases from J; junction bases left unmatched: 9. Germline loops: CDR1 SGHKS, CDR2 YYEKEE (reference sequence). CDR3 length: 15 amino acids. CDR3 loop: CASSSGSGGRYEQFF. CDR3 DNA: TGTGCCAGCAGCTCCGGTAGCGGGGGCAGGTATGAGCAGTTCTTC. The complete variable domain, with remaining parts taken from reference TRBV5-5 and TRBJ2-1, reads DAGVTQSPTHLIKTRGQQVTLRCSPISGHKSVSWYQQVLGQGPQFIFQYYEKEERGRGNFPDRFSARQFPNYSSELNVNALLLGDSALYLCASSSGSGGRYEQFFGPGTRLTVL.

This clonotype occurred many times. The chain joins TRBV12-3 or TRBV12-4 to TRBJ2-5; perhaps TRBD1 as D (6 bases). The CDR3 totals 15 residues. V was clipped by 6 bases and J by 1 base, with 15 bases between them. The CDR3 DNA reads TGTGCCAGCAGACGTACTACAGGGATCCAAGAGACCCAGTACTTC. Translation: CASRRTTGIQETQYF.

This clonotype came up many times. The chain combines TRBV20-1 with TRBJ2-2, with a tentative D call TRBD2 (7 bases). The CDR3 runs to 16 residues. The germline V gene has CDR1 DFQATT and CDR2 SNEGSKA (reference sequence). Trimming removed 0 bases from V and 3 bases from J, with 14 bases in between. The CDR3 bases are TGCAGTGCTAGAGATTCGGCGGGGGCGTACACCGGGGAGCTGTTTTTT. Residues: CSARDSAGAYTGELFF.

This clonotype showed up many times. The chain couples TRBV5-5 to TRBJ1-4, with D uncertain. CDR3 size: 15 residues. V was cut by 4 bases and J by 3 bases, with 13 bases left in between. Germline CDR1 reads SGHKS; CDR2 reads YYEKEE (reference sequence). CDR3 protein: CASSPGPVPNEKLFF. CDR3 nucleotide sequence: TGTGCCAGCAGCCCGGGCCCAGTGCCTAATGAAAAACTGTTTTTT.

To note about this clonotype: A single base separates this from a much larger clone, so it may be a read error. The genes are TRBV12-3 or TRBV12-4 and TRBJ1-5; D is unresolved. This CDR3 spans 13 amino acids. The chain's CDR3 is CTSSFREIQPQHF. CDR3 in DNA: TGTACCAGCAGTTTTCGGGAAATTCAGCCCCAGCATTTT.

There are many counts of this clonotype. This chain joins TRBV5-1 and TRBJ2-2; D unresolved. The length of the CDR3 is 16 residues. The V end was cut by 4 bases, the J end by 0 bases, with 13 bases between. The V gene's germline CDR1 is SGHRS and CDR2 YFSETQ. The CDR3 DNA is TGCGCCAGCAGCCCTAAACAGAACGCGAACACCGGGGAGCTGTTTTTT. This encodes CASSPKQNANTGELFF.

This clonotype was seen repeatedly, ten times or more. The chain's CDR3 is CASSQEKGVIGETQYF. CDR3 coding DNA: TGCGCCAGCAGCCAAGAAAAGGGCGTTATAGGAGAGACCCAGTACTTC. V is TRBV4-1 and J is TRBJ2-5; no clear D gene. The ends were cut back, 0 bases at V and 4 bases at J, with 15 bases in the middle. Germline lookup yields CDR1 MGHRA and CDR2 YSYEKL. There are 16 residues in the CDR3.

This clonotype was seen many times. The CDR3 protein is CASSPGSTDTQYF. For the CDR3, the DNA is TGTGCCAGCAGTCCAGGCAGCACAGATACGCAGTATTTT. The J gene is TRBJ2-3, the V gene TRBV6-5, with D unclear. Trimming stripped 5 bases from V and 0 bases from J, with 6 bases between. CDR1 and CDR2 (germline): MNHEY, SVGAGI. The CDR3 totals 13 residues.

This clonotype was seen repeatedly, ten times or more. This chain uses TRBV9 with TRBJ2-3; D may correspond to TRBD1 or TRBD2 (5 bases each). Trimming shortened V by 2 bases and J by 7 bases, and 11 bases separated the two germline ends. This CDR3 is 13 amino acids long. The germline CDR1 and CDR2 sequences are SGDLS and YYNGEE. The DNA for the CDR3 is TGTGCCAGCAGCGTGGGGGACCCCTATACGCAGTATTTT. This gives the protein CASSVGDPYTQYF.

The genes are TRBV18 and TRBJ1-5; D remains ambiguous. The V gene lost 2 bases and the J gene lost 0 bases, with 5 bases spanning the gap. CDR1 KGHSH and CDR2 LQKENI come from the germline V gene. The CDR3 has 14 residues. This CDR3 reads CASSPNLSNQPQHF. DNA for the CDR3: TGTGCCAGCTCACCAAACCTTAGCAATCAGCCCCAGCATTTT.

This clonotype was seen repeatedly, ten times or more. The CDR3 bases are TGTGCCAGCAGTGATATTAGACAGAAATACGAGCAGTACTTC. Residues: CASSDIRQKYEQYF. The chain has TRBV2 and TRBJ2-7, with D tentatively TRBD1 (5 bases). The CDR3 covers 14 residues. Germline V lookup: CDR1 SNHLY, CDR2 FYNNEI. V gave up 3 bases and J gave up 4 bases, with 13 bases separating them.